Sequencing of this T cell receptor beta chain was carried out in a study of T cell responses to AZD1222 COVID-19 vaccine. Regarding the study as a whole: Two doses of AZD1222 preceded a rise in Spike-specific TCR breadth and depth. Of the AZD1222 recipients, only 5 to 7 were seropositive at baseline. The sample set comprised mostly white British donors with more females, and clonal diversity was possibly underestimated. As reported, nearly half of all spike-specific TCRs target variant regions that are unmutated.

This CDR3 has 18 residues. V trimming: 2 bases; J trimming: 5 bases; junction bases outside the gene matches: 15. Germline loops: CDR1 WNHNN, CDR2 SYGVQD (reference sequence). Generated by immunoSEQ multiplex PCR, the TCRdb table keeps only in-frame clones and is missing some. The repertoire consists of 110,000 or so clones, with approximately 89% occurring once and the leading ten covering around 3.3%. Points on this clone: Its antigen is currently unknown.

The chain joins TRBV10-1 to TRBJ2-1; 7 nucleotides line up with TRBD2. The sequencing here drew on peripheral blood, taken on day 0 of MenACWY control vaccination. The sequence was collected from an adult in good health. The CDR3 is CASSEAPGGQVLHNEQFF. Written as DNA, the CDR3 is TGCGCCAGCAGTGAGGCCCCGGGGGGTCAGGTACTTCACAATGAGCAGTTCTTC.